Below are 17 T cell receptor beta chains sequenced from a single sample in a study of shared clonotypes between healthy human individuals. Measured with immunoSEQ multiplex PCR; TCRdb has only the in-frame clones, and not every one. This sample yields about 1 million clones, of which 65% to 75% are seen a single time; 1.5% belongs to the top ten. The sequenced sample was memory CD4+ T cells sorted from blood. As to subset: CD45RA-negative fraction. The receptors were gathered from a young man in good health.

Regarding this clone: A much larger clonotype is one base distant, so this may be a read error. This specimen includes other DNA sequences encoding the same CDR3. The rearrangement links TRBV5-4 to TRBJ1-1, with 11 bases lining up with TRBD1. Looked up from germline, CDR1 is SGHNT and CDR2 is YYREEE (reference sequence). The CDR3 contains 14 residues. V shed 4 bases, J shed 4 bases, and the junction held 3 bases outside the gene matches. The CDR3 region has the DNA TGTGCCAGCAGCCTGGACAGGGGGCGCACTGAAGCTTTCTTT. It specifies CASSLDRGRTEAFF.

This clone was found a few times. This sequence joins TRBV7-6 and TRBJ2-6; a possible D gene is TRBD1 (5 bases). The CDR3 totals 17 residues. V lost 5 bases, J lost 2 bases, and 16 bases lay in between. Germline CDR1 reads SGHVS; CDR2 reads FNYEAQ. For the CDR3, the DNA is TGTGCCAGCAGCCTGGGCCAGGGAACTGCTGGGGCCAACGTCCTGACTTTC. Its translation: CASSLGQGTAGANVLTF.

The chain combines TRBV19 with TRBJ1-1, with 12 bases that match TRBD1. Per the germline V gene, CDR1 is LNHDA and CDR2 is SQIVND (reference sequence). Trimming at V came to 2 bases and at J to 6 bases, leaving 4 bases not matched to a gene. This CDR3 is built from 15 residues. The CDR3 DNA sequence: TGTGCCAGTAGTATACTGAGGGACAGGGGGCCTGAAGCTTTCTTT. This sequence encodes CASSILRDRGPEAFF.

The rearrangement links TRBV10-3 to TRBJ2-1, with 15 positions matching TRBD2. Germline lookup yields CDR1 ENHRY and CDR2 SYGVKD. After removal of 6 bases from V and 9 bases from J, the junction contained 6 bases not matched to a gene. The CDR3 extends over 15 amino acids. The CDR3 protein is CAIRRTSGGAPEQFF. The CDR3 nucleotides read TGTGCCATCAGACGGACTAGCGGGGGGGCTCCTGAGCAGTTCTTC.

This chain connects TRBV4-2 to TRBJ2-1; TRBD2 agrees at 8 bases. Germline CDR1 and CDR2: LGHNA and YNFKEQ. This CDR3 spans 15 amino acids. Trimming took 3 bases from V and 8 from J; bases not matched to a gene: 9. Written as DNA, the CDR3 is TGTGCCAGCAGCCAGCGGGGGGCCCAAGTGGATGAGCAGTTCTTC. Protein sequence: CASSQRGAQVDEQFF.

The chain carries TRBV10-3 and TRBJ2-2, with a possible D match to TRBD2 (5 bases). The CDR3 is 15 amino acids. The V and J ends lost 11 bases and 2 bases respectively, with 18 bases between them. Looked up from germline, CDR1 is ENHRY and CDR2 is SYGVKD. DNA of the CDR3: TGTGCCGTCAAGAGCGGTTCGCTTAACACCGGGGAGCTGTTTTTT. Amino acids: CAVKSGSLNTGELFF.

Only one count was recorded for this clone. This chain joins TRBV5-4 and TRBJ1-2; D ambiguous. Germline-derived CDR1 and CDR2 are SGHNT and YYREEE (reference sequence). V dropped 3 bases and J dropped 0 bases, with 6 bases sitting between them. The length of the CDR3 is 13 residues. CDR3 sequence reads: CASSSPANYGYTF. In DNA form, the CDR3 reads TGTGCCAGCAGCTCCCCCGCTAACTATGGCTACACCTTC.

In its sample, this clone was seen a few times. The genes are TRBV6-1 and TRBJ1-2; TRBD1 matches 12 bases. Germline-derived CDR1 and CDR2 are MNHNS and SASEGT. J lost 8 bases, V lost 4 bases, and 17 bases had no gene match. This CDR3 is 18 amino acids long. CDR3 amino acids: CASSATGTGGVKSSGYTF. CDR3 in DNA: TGTGCCAGCAGTGCCACCGGGACAGGGGGCGTCAAGTCGTCGGGCTACACCTTC.

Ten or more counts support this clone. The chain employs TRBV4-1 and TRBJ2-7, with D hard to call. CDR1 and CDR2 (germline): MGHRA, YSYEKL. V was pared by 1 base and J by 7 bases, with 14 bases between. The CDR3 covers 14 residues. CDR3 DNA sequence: TGCGCCAGCAGCCAAGTTCTACCGCCTGTTGAGCAGTACTTC. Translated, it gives CASSQVLPPVEQYF.

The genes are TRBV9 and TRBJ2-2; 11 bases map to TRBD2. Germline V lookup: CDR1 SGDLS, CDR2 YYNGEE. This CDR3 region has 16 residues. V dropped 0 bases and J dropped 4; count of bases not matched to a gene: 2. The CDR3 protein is CASSVEGTSGTGELFF. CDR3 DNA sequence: TGTGCCAGCAGCGTAGAAGGGACTAGCGGCACCGGGGAGCTGTTTTTT.

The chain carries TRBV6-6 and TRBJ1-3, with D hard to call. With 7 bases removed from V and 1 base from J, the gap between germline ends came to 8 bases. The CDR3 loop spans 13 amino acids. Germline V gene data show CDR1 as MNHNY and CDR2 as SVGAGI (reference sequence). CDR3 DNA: TGTGCCAGCATAAGTCGATCTGGAAACACCATATATTTT. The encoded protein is CASISRSGNTIYF.

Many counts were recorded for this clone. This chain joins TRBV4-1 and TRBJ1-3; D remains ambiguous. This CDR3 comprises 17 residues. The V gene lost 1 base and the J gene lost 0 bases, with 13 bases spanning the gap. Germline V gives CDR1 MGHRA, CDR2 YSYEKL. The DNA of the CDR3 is TGCGCCAGCAGCCAAGGGTTGGCTGCTAGCTCTGGAAACACCATATATTTT. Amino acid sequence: CASSQGLAASSGNTIYF.

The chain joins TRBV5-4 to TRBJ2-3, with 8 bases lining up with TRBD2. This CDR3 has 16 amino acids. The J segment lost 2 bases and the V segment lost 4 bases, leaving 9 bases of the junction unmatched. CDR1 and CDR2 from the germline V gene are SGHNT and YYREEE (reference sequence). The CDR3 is CASSRVAGGFTDTQYF. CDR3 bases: TGTGCCAGCAGCAGGGTGGCGGGGGGCTTCACAGATACGCAGTATTTT.

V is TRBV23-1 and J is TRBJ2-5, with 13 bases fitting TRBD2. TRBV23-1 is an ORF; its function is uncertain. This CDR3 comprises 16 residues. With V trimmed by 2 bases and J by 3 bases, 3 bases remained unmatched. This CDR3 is CASSQMGTSGEETQYF. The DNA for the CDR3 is TGCGCCAGCAGTCAAATGGGGACTAGCGGGGAAGAGACCCAGTACTTC.

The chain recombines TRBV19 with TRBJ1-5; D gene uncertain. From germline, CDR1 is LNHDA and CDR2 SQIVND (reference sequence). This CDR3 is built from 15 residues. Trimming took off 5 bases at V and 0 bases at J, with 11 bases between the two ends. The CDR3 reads CASSPLWSSNQPQHF. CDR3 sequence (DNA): TGTGCCAGTAGTCCCCTTTGGAGTAGCAATCAGCCCCAGCATTTT.

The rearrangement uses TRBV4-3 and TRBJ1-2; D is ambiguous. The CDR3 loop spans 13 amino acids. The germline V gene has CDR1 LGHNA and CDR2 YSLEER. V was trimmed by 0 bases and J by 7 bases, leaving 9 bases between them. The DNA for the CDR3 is TGCGCCAGCAGCCAAGATCGGACCCCTGGCTACACCTTC. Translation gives CASSQDRTPGYTF.

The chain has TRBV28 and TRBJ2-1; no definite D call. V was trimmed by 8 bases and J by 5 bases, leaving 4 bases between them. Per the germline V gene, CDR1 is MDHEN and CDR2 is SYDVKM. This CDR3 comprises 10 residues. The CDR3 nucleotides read TGTGCCAGCGAGGACAATGAGCAGTTCTTC. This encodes CASEDNEQFF.